Below, 27 T cell receptor beta chains from the same sample are listed, as sequenced in a study of blood T cell repertoires in COVID-19. This table comes from immunoSEQ multiplex PCR, and its TCRdb copy is limited to in-frame clones, with some not included. The table lists over 150,000 clones, approximately 90% of them singletons. The specimen sequenced was peripheral blood. These receptors came from a man between 25 and 39 years old with acute or convalescent COVID-19.

J is TRBJ1-2 and V is TRBV18; D remains unclear. Trimming cost V 6 bases and J 2 bases, with 10 bases left between them. Germline CDR1 reads KGHSH; CDR2 reads LQKENI. This CDR3 has 13 residues. This CDR3 reads CASSPGRNYGYTF. In DNA, the CDR3 is TGTGCCAGCTCTCCGGGGAGAAACTATGGCTACACCTTC.

This chain connects TRBV29-1 to TRBJ1-1; possibly TRBD1 for D (6 bases). The CDR3 contains 14 residues. The germline V gene encodes CDR1 SQVTM and CDR2 ANQGSEA. V lost 7 bases to trimming and J lost 1 base, with 16 bases between them. DNA of the CDR3: TGCAGCGCCTTGGACAGCCGAGGGAACACTGAAGCTTTCTTT. Its protein is CSALDSRGNTEAFF.

The J gene is TRBJ2-1, the V gene TRBV27; no reliable D call. CDR1 and CDR2 (germline): MNHEY, SMNVEV (reference sequence). This CDR3 comprises 15 residues. The V end lost 2 bases, the J end lost 2 bases, and 10 bases lay between the germline ends. The CDR3 DNA follows: TGTGCCAGCAGTTTACTCGCGGCAGCCTACAATGAGCAGTTCTTC. It codes for CASSLLAAAYNEQFF.

This clone is a singleton in its sample. CDR3 protein: CASGLVMLAGVEGTQYF. CDR3 nucleotide sequence: TGTGCTAGTGGTTTGGTTATGCTAGCGGGGGTGGAGGGGACCCAGTACTTC. The chain is built from TRBV12-5 and TRBJ2-5; TRBD2 aligns across 10 bases. The CDR3 has 17 amino acids. The germline V gene has CDR1 LGHNT and CDR2 FRNRAP. Germline trimming cut 0 bases from V and 7 bases from J; bases unmatched to any gene: 11.

V and J are TRBV28 and TRBJ1-2; no clear D gene. The V gene's germline CDR1 is MDHEN and CDR2 SYDVKM. The CDR3 has 13 residues. Deletions cut 7 bases from V and 2 bases from J, with 11 bases between. This CDR3 reads CASMLSTNYGYTF. DNA for the CDR3: TGTGCCAGCATGCTGAGCACGAACTATGGCTACACCTTC.

The chain joins TRBV9 to TRBJ1-2; D is undetermined. Germline V gives CDR1 SGDLS, CDR2 YYNGEE. There are 15 residues in the CDR3. Trimming removed 3 bases from V and 5 bases from J, with 17 bases in between. The CDR3 sequence is CASSAEGVPLYGYTF. In nucleotides, the CDR3 is TGTGCCAGCAGCGCGGAGGGCGTTCCCCTTTATGGCTACACCTTC.

The chain carries TRBV18 and TRBJ2-1; 8 bases match TRBD1. Germline CDR1 and CDR2: KGHSH and LQKENI. The CDR3 loop spans 14 amino acids. J lost 7 bases, V lost 7 bases, and 9 bases had no gene match. The CDR3 here is CASFGQGASNEQFF. The CDR3 nucleotides read TGTGCCAGCTTCGGGCAGGGGGCTTCGAATGAGCAGTTCTTC. The full variable domain, rest sourced from reference TRBV18 and TRBJ2-1, is NAGVMQNPRHLVRRRGQEARLRCSPMKGHSHVYWYRQLPEEGLKFMVYLQKENIIDESGMPKERFSAEFPKEGPSILRIQQVVRGDSAAYFCASFGQGASNEQFFGPGTRLTVL.

The chain recombines TRBV30 with TRBJ1-1; D is perhaps TRBD1 (5 bases). Trimming took off 2 bases at V and 7 bases at J, with 17 bases between the two ends. CDR1 GTSNPN and CDR2 SVGIG come from the germline V gene (reference sequence). There are 14 residues in the CDR3. CDR3 DNA sequence: TGTGCCTGGAGTCCCCCCCCACAGGCTGGTGAAGCTTTCTTT. It is translated as CAWSPPPQAGEAFF.

The chain recombines TRBV6-6 with TRBJ2-2; D is possibly TRBD2 (6 bases). V gave up 5 bases and J gave up 1 base, with 8 bases separating them. Germline assignment: CDR1 MNHNY and CDR2 SVGAGI (reference sequence). The CDR3 has 14 amino acids. CDR3 coding DNA: TGTGCCAGCAGTCAGACTAGGAACACCGGGGAGCTGTTTTTT. Its protein is CASSQTRNTGELFF.

The V and J genes are TRBV3-1 (or the pseudogene TRBV3-2) and TRBJ1-5, with a weak D call TRBD1 (5 bases). The germline V gene has CDR1 LGHDT and CDR2 YNNKEL (reference sequence). The CDR3 spans 13 residues. V lost 4 bases and J lost 2, with 6 bases in between. The CDR3 reads CASSRQRNQPQHF. DNA for the CDR3: TGTGCCAGCAGCCGACAGCGCAATCAGCCCCAGCATTTT.

V and J are TRBV28 and TRBJ1-2, with D perhaps matching TRBD1 (6 bases). V lost 9 bases and J lost 4, with 15 bases in between. Germline-derived CDR1 and CDR2 are MDHEN and SYDVKM. The CDR3 totals 13 residues. Written as DNA, the CDR3 is TGTGCCAGTAGGGGGGGTTCTACCTATGGCTACACCTTC. Its protein product is CASRGGSTYGYTF.

The chain has TRBV6-6 and TRBJ2-3, with D possibly matching TRBD2 (5 bases). V lost 6 bases and J lost 6, with 16 bases in between. The CDR3 is made up of 14 amino acids. Per the germline V gene, CDR1 is MNHNY and CDR2 is SVGAGI (reference sequence). The CDR3 region has the DNA TGTGCCAGCAGGACAATAGCCGGGGTGGATACGCAGTATTTT. Translated, it gives CASRTIAGVDTQYF.

The chain has TRBV5-1 and TRBJ2-1; D may be TRBD2 (7 bases). From germline, CDR1 is SGHRS and CDR2 YFSETQ. CDR3 length: 16 amino acids. The V and J ends lost 3 bases and 0 bases respectively, with 13 bases between them. The CDR3 bases are TGCGCCAGCAGCTCCGGGGGCGGGAGCTCCTACAATGAGCAGTTCTTC. Translated, it gives CASSSGGGSSYNEQFF.

This chain uses TRBV5-4 with TRBJ1-2, with TRBD1 matching 8 bases. V dropped 0 bases and J dropped 8; count of bases not matched to a gene: 9. The CDR3 is 15 residues long. The germline V gene encodes CDR1 SGHNT and CDR2 YYREEE (reference sequence). In DNA form, the CDR3 reads TGTGCCAGCAGCTTGGCCGGGTCACAGGGGGGAGGCTACACCTTC. Translation: CASSLAGSQGGGYTF.

The chain has TRBV4-1 and TRBJ2-1; 14 nucleotides align to TRBD2. Per germline, CDR1 MGHRA and CDR2 YSYEKL. V shed 3 bases and J 10 bases; nucleotides not matched to a gene: 2. CDR3 length equals 14 residues. Written as DNA, the CDR3 is TGCGCCAGCAGCCAGGGACTAGCGGGAGTAGAGCAGTTCTTC. Translation gives CASSQGLAGVEQFF.

The chain uses TRBV27 and TRBJ2-2; 8 bases agree with TRBD2. Trimming removed 3 bases from V and 7 bases from J; junction bases left unmatched: 7. Germline V lookup: CDR1 MNHEY, CDR2 SMNVEV (reference sequence). The CDR3 covers 15 residues. The CDR3 DNA follows: TGTGCCAGCAGTTTTTACGGGAGGGCCGGCGGGGAGCTGTTTTTT. It translates to CASSFYGRAGGELFF.

This clone was found a few times. This chain uses TRBV11-2 with TRBJ2-7; no reliable D call. This CDR3 contains 17 residues. V shed 3 bases and J shed 2 bases, with 20 bases lying between them. The germline V gene encodes CDR1 SGHAT and CDR2 FQNNGV. For the CDR3, the DNA is TGTGCCAGCAGCTTGACCCCCCGAGACACGATTACCTACGAGCAGTACTTC. This translates into CASSLTPRDTITYEQYF. The full variable domain, with the rest looked up from reference TRBV11-2 and TRBJ2-7, is EAGVAQSPRYKIIEKRQSVAFWCNPISGHATLYWYQQILGQGPKLLIQFQNNGVVDDSQLPKDRFSAERLKGVDSTLKIQPAKLEDSAVYLCASSLTPRDTITYEQYFGPGTRLTVT.

The rearrangement uses TRBV11-3 and TRBJ1-4, with 7 bases matching TRBD1. Germline V gene sequence: CDR1 SGHNT, CDR2 YENEEA. CDR3 size: 14 residues. Trimming cost V 5 bases and J 3 bases; bases outside gene matches: 3. CDR3 loop: CASSEGAANEKLFF. The DNA of the CDR3 is TGTGCCAGCAGCGAGGGGGCGGCTAATGAAAAACTGTTTTTT.

The chain employs TRBV28 and TRBJ1-5; D is ambiguous. Germline V gene sequence: CDR1 MDHEN, CDR2 SYDVKM. Trimming took 3 bases from V and 4 from J, leaving 13 bases between them. The CDR3 loop spans 15 amino acids. CDR3: CASSFWAGVNQPQHF. CDR3 nucleotide sequence: TGTGCCAGCAGTTTTTGGGCGGGAGTAAATCAGCCCCAGCATTTT.

V gene TRBV11-2 combines with J gene TRBJ1-1; D may be TRBD1 (6 bases). The germline gives CDR1 SGHAT, CDR2 FQNNGV. Trimming cost V 5 bases and J 3 bases, with 13 bases left between them. This CDR3 is built from 14 residues. DNA of the CDR3: TGTGCCAGCAGCGGCAGGGGTCTCGACACTGAAGCTTTCTTT. Its protein is CASSGRGLDTEAFF.

The rearrangement uses TRBV18 and TRBJ1-1; no definite D call. Deletions cut 4 bases from V and 1 base from J, with 10 bases between. Germline assignment: CDR1 KGHSH and CDR2 LQKENI. This CDR3 region has 14 residues. CDR3 region: CASSQEVRNTEAFF. CDR3 DNA sequence: TGTGCCAGCTCACAGGAGGTCAGGAACACTGAAGCTTTCTTT.

V usage is TRBV10-1 and J usage is TRBJ2-3; no firm D call. This CDR3 has 13 amino acids. With 8 bases removed from V and 5 bases from J, the gap between germline ends came to 14 bases. From germline, CDR1 is WNHNN and CDR2 SYGVQD (reference sequence). DNA of the CDR3: TGCGCCAGCTCGTTGCAGGTCAGAGATACGCAGTATTTT. This sequence encodes CASSLQVRDTQYF.

The V and J genes are TRBV11-1 and TRBJ2-1; D might be TRBD2 (6 bases). Germline values: CDR1 SGHAT, CDR2 FQDESV (reference sequence). The CDR3 loop spans 14 amino acids. Trimming cost V 5 bases and J 5 bases, with 13 bases left between them. CDR3 sequence reads: CASSVGLTHNEQFF. The CDR3 nucleotides are TGTGCCAGCAGCGTGGGACTTACCCACAATGAGCAGTTCTTC.

The CDR3 reads CASSPWTGGGYTF. Here the CDR3 DNA reads TGTGCCAGCAGTCCTTGGACAGGGGGAGGCTACACCTTC. The chain combines TRBV12-3 or TRBV12-4 with TRBJ1-2, with 10 bases lining up with TRBD1. Trimming at V came to 5 bases and at J to 8 bases, leaving 5 bases not matched to a gene. This CDR3 comprises 13 residues.

Here the CDR3 reads CASSMGQGNTQFF. The DNA of the CDR3 is TGTGCCAGTAGTATGGGACAGGGCAACACACAGTTCTTC. J is TRBJ2-1 and V is TRBV19, with 9 bases identical to TRBD1. Germline trimming cut 3 bases from V and 13 bases from J; bases unmatched to any gene: 7. Germline CDR1 LNHDA, CDR2 SQIVND (reference sequence). This CDR3 is built from 13 residues.

The table lists this clone with a count of one. The chain joins TRBV21-1 to TRBJ1-2; no DNA check was done on the table's D call, TRBD1. TRBV21-1 is reported as a pseudogene. This CDR3 contains 14 residues. The CDR3 region has the DNA TGTGCCAGCAGCAACCGGGACAGGGTGAGGGGCTACACCTTC. Translation: CASSNRDRVRGYTF.

The chain couples TRBV7-2 to TRBJ1-1; a possible D gene is TRBD1 (5 bases). The CDR3 consists of 16 residues. Germline values: CDR1 SGHTA, CDR2 FQGNSA. With 6 bases removed from V and 4 bases from J, the gap between germline ends came to 21 bases. The CDR3 region is CASRKSGTLFSTEAFF. The CDR3 nucleotides are TGTGCCAGCAGGAAATCCGGGACTTTATTTTCCACTGAAGCTTTCTTT.